This T cell receptor beta chain was sequenced in a study of blood T cell repertoires in COVID-19. In its sample, this clone was seen a few times. Profiling relied on immunoSEQ multiplex PCR, and the TCRdb table lists in-frame clones only, not all of them. The table records over 140,000 clones, almost 80% of them present only once. The CDR3 is 13 residues long. V was cut by 1 base and J by 2 bases, with 6 bases left in between. Germline lookup yields CDR1 LNHDA and CDR2 SQIVND (reference sequence). The sequence was collected from a woman aged 50 to 65 who had recovered from COVID-19. The genes are TRBV19 and TRBJ2-7; D not resolved. The material sequenced was PBMCs or T cells enriched from blood (not recorded which). The CDR3 nucleotides are TGTGCCAGTAGTATAGGGGCTACCTACGAGCAGTACTTC. This encodes CASSIGATYEQYF. The full variable domain, in which reference TRBV19 and TRBJ2-7 provide the parts outside the CDR3, is DGGITQSPKYLFRKEGQNVTLSCEQNLNHDAMYWYRQDPGQGLRLIYYSQIVNDFQKGDIAEGYSVSREKKESFPLTVTSAQKNPTAFYLCASSIGATYEQYFGPGTRLTVT.